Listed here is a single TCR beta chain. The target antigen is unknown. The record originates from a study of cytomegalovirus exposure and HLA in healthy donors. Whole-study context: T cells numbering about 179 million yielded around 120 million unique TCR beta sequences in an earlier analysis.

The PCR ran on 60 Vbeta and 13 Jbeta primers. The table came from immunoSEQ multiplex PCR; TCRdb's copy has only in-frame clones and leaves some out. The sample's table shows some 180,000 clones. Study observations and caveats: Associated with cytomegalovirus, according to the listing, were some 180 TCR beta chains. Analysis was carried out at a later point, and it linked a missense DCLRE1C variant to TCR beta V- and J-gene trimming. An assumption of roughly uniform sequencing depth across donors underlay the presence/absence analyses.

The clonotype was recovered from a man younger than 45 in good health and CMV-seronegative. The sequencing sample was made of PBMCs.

The CDR3 loop reads CASSQLGQEYF. The CDR3 DNA is TGCGCCAGCAGCCAACTGGGACAGGAGTATTTT. The chain uses TRBV4-1 and TRBJ2-3; TRBD1 matches 8 bases. The CDR3 runs 11 residues. Germline trimming cut 2 bases from V and 13 bases from J; bases unmatched to any gene: 2. Germline loops: CDR1 MGHRA, CDR2 YSYEKL.